The next 15 T cell receptor beta chains were all read from a single sample in a study of cytomegalovirus exposure and HLA in healthy donors. Generated by immunoSEQ multiplex PCR, the TCRdb table keeps only in-frame clones and is missing some. The top ten clones hold roughly 2.6% of a sample with some 170,000 clones, roughly nine tenths of them seen once. The specimen sequenced was PBMCs. These receptors were obtained from a man in his late teens or twenties in good health and CMV-seropositive.

This clone occurred a few times. The rearrangement joins TRBV28 to TRBJ1-2; 7 positions match TRBD1. Germline CDR1 and CDR2: MDHEN and SYDVKM. The CDR3 sequence is 13 residues long. Trimming cost V 5 bases and J 4 bases; bases outside gene matches: 4. The CDR3 here is CASSVTGVYGYTF. The CDR3 DNA is TGTGCCAGCAGTGTAACAGGGGTCTATGGCTACACCTTC.

V gene TRBV6-1 combines with J gene TRBJ1-5, with D perhaps matching TRBD1 (6 bases). The V and J ends lost 4 bases and 2 bases respectively, with 12 bases between them. The V gene's germline CDR1 is MNHNS and CDR2 SASEGT. The CDR3 has 15 residues. The CDR3 sequence: CASSGGTFGNQPQHF. The CDR3 DNA reads TGTGCCAGCAGTGGAGGGACATTTGGCAATCAGCCCCAGCATTTT.

The chain combines TRBV7-9 with TRBJ2-4, with D tentatively TRBD1 (6 bases). CDR3 length: 14 amino acids. V was cut by 6 bases and J by 5 bases, with 14 bases left in between. The germline CDR1 and CDR2 sequences are SEHNR and FQNEAQ (reference sequence). CDR3 coding DNA: TGTGCCAGCAGTCCTCCGGGACACCAAAACATTCAGTACTTC. Its protein is CASSPPGHQNIQYF.

The chain combines TRBV2 with TRBJ2-5; 12 nucleotides match TRBD1. The junction had 6 bases not matched to a gene; V was cut back by 8 bases and J by 5 bases. Germline CDR1 is SNHLY and CDR2 is FYNNEI. The CDR3 sequence is 14 residues long. CDR3: CASGGTGGGETQYF. The CDR3 DNA reads TGTGCCAGCGGAGGGACAGGGGGCGGGGAGACCCAGTACTTC.

The chain carries TRBV7-9 and TRBJ2-7; 7 bases line up with TRBD2. The CDR3 has 16 amino acids. Germline loops: CDR1 SEHNR, CDR2 FQNEAQ (reference sequence). The ends lost 3 bases at V and 2 bases at J; junction bases unmatched: 10. This CDR3 is CASSLVLAAVTYEQYF. The CDR3 region has the DNA TGTGCCAGCAGCTTGGTTCTAGCGGCAGTGACCTACGAGCAGTACTTC.

The genes are TRBV19 and TRBJ2-7, with D maybe TRBD2 (5 bases). The ends were cut back, 2 bases at V and 4 bases at J, with 12 bases in the middle. The germline gives CDR1 LNHDA, CDR2 SQIVND (reference sequence). The CDR3 spans 14 residues. This CDR3 reads CASSIRGSRYEQYF. In DNA form, the CDR3 reads TGTGCCAGTAGTATAAGAGGGAGTCGGTACGAGCAGTACTTC.

The rearrangement links TRBV27 to TRBJ2-7; 10 positions agree with TRBD1. The CDR3 is made up of 16 amino acids. V trimming: 0 bases; J trimming: 5 bases; junction bases outside the gene matches: 7. Germline V lookup: CDR1 MNHEY, CDR2 SMNVEV (reference sequence). The CDR3 loop is CASSLSTDRGLNEQYF. The CDR3, as DNA: TGTGCCAGCAGTTTATCGACCGACAGGGGGCTCAACGAGCAGTACTTC.

The sample holds a few counts of this clone. The chain recombines TRBV7-9 with TRBJ1-2, with 8 nucleotides matching TRBD1. This CDR3 is 15 amino acids long. Unmatched junction bases numbered 2, after V lost 0 bases and J lost 2 bases. The germline V gene has CDR1 SEHNR and CDR2 FQNEAQ (reference sequence). The CDR3 DNA is TGTGCCAGCAGCTTAGCCGGACAGGGAAACTATGGCTACACCTTC. As protein: CASSLAGQGNYGYTF.

The V call is TRBV30, the J call TRBJ2-5, with TRBD1 matching over 7 bases. The length of the CDR3 is 13 residues. The V segment lost 2 bases and the J segment 3 bases; nucleotides outside the gene matches: 3. Germline loops: CDR1 GTSNPN, CDR2 SVGIG (reference sequence). The CDR3 loop reads CAWSKGAEETQYF. The CDR3 nucleotides are TGTGCCTGGAGTAAGGGGGCCGAAGAGACCCAGTACTTC.

The rearrangement links TRBV4-1 to TRBJ2-2, with 12 bases aligning to TRBD2. From germline, CDR1 is MGHRA and CDR2 YSYEKL. The CDR3 covers 17 residues. V lost 4 bases to trimming and J lost 1 base; unmatched junction nucleotides: 4. The chain's CDR3 is CASSRLGLAGNTGELFF. In nucleotides, the CDR3 is TGCGCCAGCAGCCGATTGGGACTAGCGGGGAACACCGGGGAGCTGTTTTTT.

This clone was seen only once. CDR3: CASSDNRMNTEAFF. The CDR3, as DNA: TGTGCCAGCAGTGATAACAGGATGAACACTGAAGCTTTCTTT. This sequence joins TRBV2 and TRBJ1-1; tentative D call: TRBD1 (5 bases). V gave up 3 bases and J gave up 0 bases, with 8 bases separating them. The CDR3 is made up of 14 amino acids. CDR1 and CDR2 (germline): SNHLY, FYNNEI.

The sample holds one count of this clone. The genes are TRBV13 and TRBJ2-3, with TRBD2 matching over 11 bases. This CDR3 has 16 residues. J gave up 3 bases and V 3 bases, and 5 bases lay outside the gene matches. Germline V lookup: CDR1 PRHDT, CDR2 FYEKMQ (reference sequence). Here the CDR3 DNA reads TGTGCCAGCAGCTTTAGCGGGAGGGCCGAAACAGATACGCAGTATTTT. Its protein product is CASSFSGRAETDTQYF.

This chain connects TRBV11-2 to TRBJ2-1; TRBD2 is a possible D gene (5 bases). Looked up from germline, CDR1 is SGHAT and CDR2 is FQNNGV. V lost 4 bases and J lost 0, with 10 bases in between. The CDR3 runs 15 residues. The CDR3 reads CASSSDFLSYNEQFF. The CDR3 DNA is TGTGCCAGCAGCTCGGACTTCCTCTCCTACAATGAGCAGTTCTTC. The full variable domain, its missing parts supplied by reference TRBV11-2 and TRBJ2-1, is EAGVAQSPRYKIIEKRQSVAFWCNPISGHATLYWYQQILGQGPKLLIQFQNNGVVDDSQLPKDRFSAERLKGVDSTLKIQPAKLEDSAVYLCASSSDFLSYNEQFFGPGTRLTVL.

The chain couples TRBV6-1 to TRBJ2-5; D perhaps matches TRBD1 (5 bases). The germline gives CDR1 MNHNS, CDR2 SASEGT. Trimming stripped 5 bases from V and 5 bases from J, with 12 bases between. The CDR3 has 13 amino acids. CDR3 sequence (DNA): TGTGCCAGCAGTCTCAGGGATTGGGAGACCCAGTACTTC. Translated: CASSLRDWETQYF.

V usage is TRBV27 and J usage is TRBJ2-3; no firm D call. This CDR3 region has 13 residues. Germline values: CDR1 MNHEY, CDR2 SMNVEV (reference sequence). Trimming took off 4 bases at V and 3 bases at J, with 8 bases between the two ends. CDR3 protein: CASSWALTDTQYF. The CDR3 nucleotides are TGTGCCAGCAGTTGGGCGCTTACAGATACGCAGTATTTT.